The rows below give T cell receptor beta chains drawn from one sample of a study of T and B cells in COVID-19 patients. TCRdb ran MiXCR on the multiplex PCR reads and lists one entry per CDR3 protein. Of under 15,000 distinct CDR3 sequences listed, around 26% are singletons. The sample taken for sequencing was blood. The receptor source for this set is a human donor who had recovered from COVID-19. Each CDR3 is given with its conserved first and last residue. The D gene is left open where the match is weak. The size entry is marked missing in some rows and otherwise reads once, few, many or a size class.

clone_size,j_call,d_call,v_call,cdr3_nt,cdr3_aa
few,TRBJ1-1,TRBD1,TRBV29-1,TGCAGCGTTGTGGTAGACAGGGTCACTGAAGCTTTCTTT,CSVVVDRVTEAFF
medium-sized,TRBJ2-7,-,TRBV29-1,TGCAGCGTTCGGGGGATCTCCTACGAGCAGTACTTC,CSVRGISYEQYF
-,TRBJ2-5,TRBD1,TRBV15,TGTGCCACCAGCAGAAGAGGGGGCCACCAAGAGACCCAGTACTTC,CATSRRGGHQETQYF
-,TRBJ1-5,TRBD1,TRBV7-6,TGTGCCAGCAGCTCGGGACAGGCTAGCAATCAGCCCCAGCATTTT,CASSSGQASNQPQHF
-,TRBJ2-1,TRBD2,TRBV12-3/TRBV12-4,TGTGCCAGCGGGCCGTTCGGCGGGGGATATGAGCAGTTCTTC,CASGPFGGGYEQFF
many,TRBJ2-7,TRBD1,TRBV19,TGTGCCAGTAGACGGGACAGACCCACTTACGAGCAGTACTTC,CASRRDRPTYEQYF
medium-sized,TRBJ2-1,-,TRBV5-5,TGTGCCAGCAGCACGCTAGCAAACAATGAGCAGTTCTTC,CASSTLANNEQFF
many,TRBJ2-1,-,TRBV6-2/TRBV6-3,TGTGCCAGCAGTTCCCCCCGGACGGGGTCCTACAATGAGCAGTTCTTC,CASSSPRTGSYNEQFF
many,TRBJ2-2,-,TRBV5-5,TGTGCCAGCAGCTCCGGACAGTCAACCGGGGAGCTGTTTTTT,CASSSGQSTGELFF
-,TRBJ2-1,TRBD2,TRBV6-5,TGTGCCAGCAGGCGGACTAGCGGAGGGTACAATGAGCAGTTCTTC,CASRRTSGGYNEQFF
few,TRBJ2-7,-,TRBV12-3/TRBV12-4,TGTGCCAGCAGTTTAGGGGGGGTTGGGGAGCAGTACTTC,CASSLGGVGEQYF
-,TRBJ2-7,-,TRBV6-5,TGTGCCAGCAGTTACTCGATTCCCCTCCAGACAAGCTCCTACGAGCAGTACTTC,CASSYSIPLQTSSYEQYF
few,TRBJ2-1,TRBD2,TRBV27,TGTGCCAGCAGTAAGTATGCGGGAGGGCCGAACAATGAGCAGTTCTTC,CASSKYAGGPNNEQFF
-,TRBJ2-3,TRBD1,TRBV30,TGTGCCTGGGCCCAAGGGGGCATCGGTTTAACAGATACGCAGTATTTT,CAWAQGGIGLTDTQYF
-,TRBJ2-7,TRBD2,TRBV12-3/TRBV12-4,TGTGCCAGAAGTTTGGGGACTAGCGGGGGGGCCGACGAGCAGTACTTC,CARSLGTSGGADEQYF
-,TRBJ2-4,TRBD1,TRBV5-6,TGTGCCAGCAGTTACACGGGGACAGGGAAAAGGTACTTC,CASSYTGTGKRYF
medium-sized,TRBJ2-1,-,TRBV27,TGTGCCAGCGGGGGGGGGCTAAATGAGCAGTTCTTC,CASGGGLNEQFF
-,TRBJ1-4,-,TRBV15,TGTGCCACCAGCAGAGATAACCAAAAACTGTTTTTT,CATSRDNQKLFF